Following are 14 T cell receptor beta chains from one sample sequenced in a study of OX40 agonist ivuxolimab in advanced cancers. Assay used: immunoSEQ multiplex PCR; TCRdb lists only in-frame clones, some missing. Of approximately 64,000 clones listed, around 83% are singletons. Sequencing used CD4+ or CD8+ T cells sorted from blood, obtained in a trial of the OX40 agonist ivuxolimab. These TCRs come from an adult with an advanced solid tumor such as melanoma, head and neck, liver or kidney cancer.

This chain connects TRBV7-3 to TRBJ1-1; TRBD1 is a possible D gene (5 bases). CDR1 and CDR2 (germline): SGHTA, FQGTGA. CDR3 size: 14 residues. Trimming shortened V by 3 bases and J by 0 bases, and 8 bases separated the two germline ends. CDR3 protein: CASSLGTMNTEAFF. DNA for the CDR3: TGTGCCAGCAGCTTGGGGACGATGAACACTGAAGCTTTCTTT.

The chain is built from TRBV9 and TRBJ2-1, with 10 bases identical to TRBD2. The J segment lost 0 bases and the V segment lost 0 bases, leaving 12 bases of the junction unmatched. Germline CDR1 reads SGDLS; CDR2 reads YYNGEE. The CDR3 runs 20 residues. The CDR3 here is CASSVENGLAGASSYNEQFF. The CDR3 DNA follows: TGTGCCAGCAGCGTAGAAAATGGGCTAGCGGGGGCGAGCTCCTACAATGAGCAGTTCTTC.

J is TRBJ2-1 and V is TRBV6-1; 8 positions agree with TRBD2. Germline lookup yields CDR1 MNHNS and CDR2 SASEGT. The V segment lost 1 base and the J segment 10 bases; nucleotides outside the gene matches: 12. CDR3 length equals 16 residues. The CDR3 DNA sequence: TGTGCCAGCAGTGAAGGGTCGGGGGGGTTTGTAGTGGAGCAGTTCTTC. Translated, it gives CASSEGSGGFVVEQFF.

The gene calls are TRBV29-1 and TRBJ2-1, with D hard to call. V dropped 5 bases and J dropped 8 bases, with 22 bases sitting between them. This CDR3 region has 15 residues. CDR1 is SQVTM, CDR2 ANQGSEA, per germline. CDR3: CSVFDWVRRIDEQFF. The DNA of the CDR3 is TGCAGCGTTTTCGATTGGGTTAGAAGGATCGATGAGCAGTTCTTC.

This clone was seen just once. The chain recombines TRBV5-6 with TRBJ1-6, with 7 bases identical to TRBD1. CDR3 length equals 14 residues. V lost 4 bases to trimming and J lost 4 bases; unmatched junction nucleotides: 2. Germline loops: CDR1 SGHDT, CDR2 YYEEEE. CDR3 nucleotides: TGTGCCAGCAGCGCGGGACAGTATAATTCACCCCTCCACTTT. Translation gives CASSAGQYNSPLHF.

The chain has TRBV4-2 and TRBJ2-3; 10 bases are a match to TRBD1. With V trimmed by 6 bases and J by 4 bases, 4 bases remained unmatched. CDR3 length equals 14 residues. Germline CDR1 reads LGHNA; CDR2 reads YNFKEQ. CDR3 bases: TGTGCCAGCAGGACGGACAGGGGGTCAGATACGCAGTATTTT. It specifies CASRTDRGSDTQYF.

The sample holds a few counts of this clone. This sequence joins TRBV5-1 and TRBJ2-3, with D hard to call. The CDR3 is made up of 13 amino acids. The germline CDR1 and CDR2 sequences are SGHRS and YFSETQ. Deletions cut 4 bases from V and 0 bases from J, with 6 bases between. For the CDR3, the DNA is TGCGCCAGCAGCCCCGGGAGCACAGATACGCAGTATTTT. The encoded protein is CASSPGSTDTQYF.

The CDR3 sequence is CASPPGVLITEAFF. In nucleotides, the CDR3 is TGCGCCAGCCCTCCCGGGGTTTTGATCACTGAAGCTTTCTTT. The gene calls are TRBV5-1 and TRBJ1-1; no clear D. Trimming removed 7 bases at V and 4 bases at J, with 17 bases between. Germline V gives CDR1 SGHRS, CDR2 YFSETQ. The CDR3 totals 14 residues.

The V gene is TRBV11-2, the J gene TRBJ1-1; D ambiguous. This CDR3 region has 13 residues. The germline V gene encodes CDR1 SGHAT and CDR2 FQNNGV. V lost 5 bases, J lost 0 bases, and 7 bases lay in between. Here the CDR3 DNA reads TGTGCCAGCAGCCTCAAACTGAACACTGAAGCTTTCTTT. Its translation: CASSLKLNTEAFF.

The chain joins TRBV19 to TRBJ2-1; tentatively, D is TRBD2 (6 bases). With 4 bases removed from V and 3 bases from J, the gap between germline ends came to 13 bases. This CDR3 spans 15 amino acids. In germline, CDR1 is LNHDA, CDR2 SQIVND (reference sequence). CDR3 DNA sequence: TGTGCCAGTAGTACACTAGTCGGGAGCTACAATGAGCAGTTCTTC. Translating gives CASSTLVGSYNEQFF.

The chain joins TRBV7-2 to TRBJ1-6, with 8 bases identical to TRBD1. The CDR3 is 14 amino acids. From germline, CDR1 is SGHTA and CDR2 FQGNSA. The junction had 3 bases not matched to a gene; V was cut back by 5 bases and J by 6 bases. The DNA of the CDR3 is TGTGCCAGCAGCCTCGACAGGGGTAATTCACCCCTCCACTTT. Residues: CASSLDRGNSPLHF.

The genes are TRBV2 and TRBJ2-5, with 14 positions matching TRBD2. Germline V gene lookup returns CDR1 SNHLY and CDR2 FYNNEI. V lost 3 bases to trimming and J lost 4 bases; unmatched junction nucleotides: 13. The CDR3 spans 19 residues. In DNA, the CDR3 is TGTGCCAGCAGTGATCCGCGGGGACTAGCGGGGGTTCCAGGAGAGACCCAGTACTTC. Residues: CASSDPRGLAGVPGETQYF.

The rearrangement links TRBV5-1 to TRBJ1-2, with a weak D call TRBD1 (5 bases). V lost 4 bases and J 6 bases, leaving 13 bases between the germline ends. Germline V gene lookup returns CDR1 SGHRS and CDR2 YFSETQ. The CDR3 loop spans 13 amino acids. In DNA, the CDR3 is TGCGCCAGCAGCCTGTCGGACAATGATGGCTACACCTTC. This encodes CASSLSDNDGYTF. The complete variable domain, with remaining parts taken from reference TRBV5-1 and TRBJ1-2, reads KAGVTQTPRYLIKTRGQQVTLSCSPISGHRSVSWYQQTPGQGLQFLFEYFSETQRNKGNFPGRFSGRQFSNSRSEMNVSTLELGDSALYLCASSLSDNDGYTFGSGTRLTVV.

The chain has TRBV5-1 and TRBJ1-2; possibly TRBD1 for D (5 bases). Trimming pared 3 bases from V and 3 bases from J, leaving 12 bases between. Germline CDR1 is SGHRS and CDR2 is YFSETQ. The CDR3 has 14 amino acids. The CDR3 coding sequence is TGCGCCAGCAGCTCTTTTACAGGCTACTATGGCTACACCTTC. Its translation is CASSSFTGYYGYTF.